Below, 2 T cell receptor beta chains from the same sample are listed, as sequenced in a study of response to subunit inactivated influenza vaccine. TCRdb used MiXCR to reprocess the RT-PCR reads, holding one entry per CDR3 protein. The repertoire holds around 760,000 distinct CDR3 sequences, with 14% as singletons. This specimen consisted of PBMCs from blood, obtained 14 days before vaccination. The receptors were sampled from a man aged 45-65 years who received an inactivated influenza vaccine.

This chain connects TRBV20-1 to TRBJ1-5; D is undetermined. This CDR3 contains 13 residues. CDR1 and CDR2 from the germline V gene are DFQATT and SNEGSKA (reference sequence). The V and J ends lost 3 bases and 2 bases respectively, with 8 bases between them. The CDR3 DNA follows: TGCAGTGCTAGGAGGGATGGCAATCAGCCCCAGCATTTT. This gives the protein CSARRDGNQPQHF.

The CDR3 coding sequence is TGCGCCAGCAGTGAGTTCTGGGGGGCAGGGGCTTCTGGCGGAAACACCATATATTTT. This sequence encodes CASSEFWGAGASGGNTIYF. The J gene is TRBJ1-3, the V gene TRBV10-2; D may be TRBD1 (6 bases). V gave up 1 base and J gave up 4 bases, with 23 bases separating them. The CDR3 consists of 19 residues. Germline values: CDR1 WSHSY, CDR2 SAAADI.